This entry is about one TCR beta chain. What this receptor recognizes is not known. No base qualities exist here, and no much larger clone lies one base off it. The cysteine opens and the phenylalanine closes a CDR3 of 15 amino acids. CDR3 DNA is the only sequence kept; it has 45 bases, read in frame from the first base. Looking up the germline V gene (reference sequence) yields CDR1 GTSNPN and CDR2 SVGIG. Trimming takes 0 bases off V and 9 bases off J; junction bases not matched to a gene: 4. The method behind the library was 5' RACE. The sequencer was a NextSeq 500. In the TCR library protocol, unique molecular identifiers were attached to individual cDNA molecules to correct for PCR bias and sequencing error. Both TCR alpha and beta chains were sequenced, and tight co-correlation was observed between alpha and beta sequence abundances in each sample. The study's own analysis went as follows. Decombinator V4 was used to perform V gene, J gene and CDR3 annotation of TCR sequences. Expanded TCRs were defined as changing significantly between any two time points under a Poisson model with p below 0.0001. TCR abundances were normalised to the total number of TCRs sequenced in each sample and reported as counts per million. MAIT TCRs were defined by TRAV1-2 paired with TRAJ12, TRAJ20 or TRAJ33, and iNKT TCRs by TRAV10 paired with TRAJ18. VDJdb, accessed on 1 November 2021, was searched for TCRs annotated for CMV, EBV and SARS-CoV-2, and TCRs annotated for more than one antigen were excluded. TCRdb trimmed public reads at Q25 via fastp, called clones via MiXCR and kept in-frame beta chains. Rows with a matching CDR3 protein are joined into one entry that keeps the most common DNA and genes. The V and J calls come from TCRdb's annotation, not from the publication. The sample table holds some 66,000 distinct CDR3 sequences, of which approximately 9.1% were seen once. The ten largest clones capture approximately 3% of the sample.

This record comes from a study of early T cells in non-severe SARS-CoV-2 infection (TCRdb year 2021). Study-wide context: TCR sequencing used bulk RNA from unsorted whole blood, so alpha and beta chains could not be paired.

This was a case-control study nested in a cohort of healthcare workers in London, UK, who had nasopharyngeal swab PCR tests and blood samples taken every week. Healthcare workers were recruited between 23 and 31 March 2020, during the week of the UK lockdown, and were followed weekly for up to roughly 16 weeks. Study-wide findings and limitations: VDJdb matching was skewed toward anti-spike CD8 responses and likely underestimated virus-specific expansions by missing private and CD4 specificities.

Input material: whole blood. The sequence was collected from an adult who was a healthcare worker with PCR-confirmed SARS-CoV-2 infection or an uninfected control (not recorded which). The rearrangement combines TRBV30 with TRBJ1-6, with TRBD1 identical over 11 junction bases. The CDR3 region has the sequence CAWSVPGTGGSPLHF. The nucleotide sequence reads TGTGCCTGGAGTGTACCTGGGACAGGGGGTTCACCCCTCCACTTT.